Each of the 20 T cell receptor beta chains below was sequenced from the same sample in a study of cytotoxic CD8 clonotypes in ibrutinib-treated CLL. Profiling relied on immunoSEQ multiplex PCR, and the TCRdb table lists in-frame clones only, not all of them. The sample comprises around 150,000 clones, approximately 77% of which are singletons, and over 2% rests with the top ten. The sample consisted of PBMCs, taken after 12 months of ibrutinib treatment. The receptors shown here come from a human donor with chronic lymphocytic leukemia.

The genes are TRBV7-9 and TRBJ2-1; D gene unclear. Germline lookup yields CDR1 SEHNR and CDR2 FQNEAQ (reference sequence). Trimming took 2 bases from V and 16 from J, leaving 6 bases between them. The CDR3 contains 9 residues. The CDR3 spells CASSLNEFF. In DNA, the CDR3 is TGTGCCAGCAGCTTAAATGAATTCTTC.

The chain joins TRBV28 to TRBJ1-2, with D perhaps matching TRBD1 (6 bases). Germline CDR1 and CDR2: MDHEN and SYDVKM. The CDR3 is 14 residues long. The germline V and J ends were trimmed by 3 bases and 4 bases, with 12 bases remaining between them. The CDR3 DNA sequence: TGTGCCAGCAGTTTTGGGCAGGGGTCCTATGGCTACACCTTC. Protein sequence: CASSFGQGSYGYTF.

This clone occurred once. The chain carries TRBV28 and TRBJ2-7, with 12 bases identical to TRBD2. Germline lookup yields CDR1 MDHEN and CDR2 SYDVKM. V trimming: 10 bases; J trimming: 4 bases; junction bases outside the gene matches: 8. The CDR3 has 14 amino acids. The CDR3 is CATLLTSGSYEQYF. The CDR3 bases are TGTGCCACCCTGCTGACTAGCGGGAGTTACGAGCAGTACTTC. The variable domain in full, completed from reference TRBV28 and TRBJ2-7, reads DVKVTQSSRYLVKRTGEKVFLECVQDMDHENMFWYRQDPGLGLRLIYFSYDVKMKEKGDIPEGYSVSREKKERFSLILESASTNQTSMYLCATLLTSGSYEQYFGPGTRLTVT.

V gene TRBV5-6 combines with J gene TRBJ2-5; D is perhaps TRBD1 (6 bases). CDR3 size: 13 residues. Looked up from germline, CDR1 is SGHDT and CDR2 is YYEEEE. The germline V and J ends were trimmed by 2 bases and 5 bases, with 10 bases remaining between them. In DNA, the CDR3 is TGTGCCAGCAGCTTTGGGCAGGGGGAGACCCAGTACTTC. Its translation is CASSFGQGETQYF. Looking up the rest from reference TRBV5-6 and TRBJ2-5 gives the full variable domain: DAGVTQSPTHLIKTRGQQVTLRCSPKSGHDTVSWYQQALGQGPQFIFQYYEEEERQRGNFPDRFSGHQFPNYSSELNVNALLLGDSALYLCASSFGQGETQYFGPGTRLLVL.

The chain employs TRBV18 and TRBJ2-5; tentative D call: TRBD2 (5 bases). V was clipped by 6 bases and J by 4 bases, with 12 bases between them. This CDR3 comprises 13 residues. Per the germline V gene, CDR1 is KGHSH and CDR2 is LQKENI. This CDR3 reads CASSSTTSETQYF. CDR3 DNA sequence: TGTGCCAGCTCTTCGACTACCTCAGAGACCCAGTACTTC.

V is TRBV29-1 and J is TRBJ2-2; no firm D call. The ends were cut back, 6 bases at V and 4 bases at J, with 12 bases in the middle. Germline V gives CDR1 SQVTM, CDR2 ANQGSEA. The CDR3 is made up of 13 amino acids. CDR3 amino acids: CSVQSQSTGELFF. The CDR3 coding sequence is TGCAGCGTACAATCACAGAGCACCGGGGAGCTGTTTTTT.

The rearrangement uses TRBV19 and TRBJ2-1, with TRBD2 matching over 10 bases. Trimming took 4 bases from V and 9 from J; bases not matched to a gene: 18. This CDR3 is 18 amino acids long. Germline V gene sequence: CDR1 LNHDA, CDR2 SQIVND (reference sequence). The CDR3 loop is CASSRNPRPVVAGGEQFF. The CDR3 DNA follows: TGTGCCAGTAGTAGAAACCCCCGTCCCGTGGTAGCGGGAGGTGAGCAGTTCTTC.

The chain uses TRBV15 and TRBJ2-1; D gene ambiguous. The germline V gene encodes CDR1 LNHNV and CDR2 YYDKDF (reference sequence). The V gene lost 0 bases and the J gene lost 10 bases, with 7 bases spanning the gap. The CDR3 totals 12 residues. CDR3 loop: CATSRDMREQFF. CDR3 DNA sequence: TGTGCCACCAGCAGAGATATGAGAGAGCAGTTCTTC. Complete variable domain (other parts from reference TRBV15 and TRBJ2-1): DAMVIQNPRYQVTQFGKPVTLSCSQTLNHNVMYWYQQKSSQAPKLLFHYYDKDFNNEADTPDNFQSRRPNTSFCFLDIRSPGLGDTAMYLCATSRDMREQFFGPGTRLTVL.

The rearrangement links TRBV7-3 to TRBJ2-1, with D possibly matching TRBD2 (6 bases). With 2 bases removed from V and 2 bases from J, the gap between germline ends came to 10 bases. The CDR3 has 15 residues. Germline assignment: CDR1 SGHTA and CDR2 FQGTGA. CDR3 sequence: CASSLLGGAYNEQFF. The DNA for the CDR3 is TGTGCCAGCAGCTTACTTGGCGGGGCCTACAATGAGCAGTTCTTC.

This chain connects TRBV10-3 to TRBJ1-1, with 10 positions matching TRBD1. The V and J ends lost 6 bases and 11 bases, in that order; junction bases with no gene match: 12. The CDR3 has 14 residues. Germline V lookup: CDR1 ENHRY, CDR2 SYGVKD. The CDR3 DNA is TGTGCCATCAGCCCCCTGACAGGGGGCGCGGGCGCTTTCTTT. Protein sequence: CAISPLTGGAGAFF.

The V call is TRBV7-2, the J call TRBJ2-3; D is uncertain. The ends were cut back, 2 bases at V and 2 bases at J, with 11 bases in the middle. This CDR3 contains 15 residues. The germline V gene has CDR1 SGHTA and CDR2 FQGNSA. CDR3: CASSLRKGSTDTQYF. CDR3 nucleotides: TGTGCCAGCAGCTTACGGAAGGGCTCCACAGATACGCAGTATTTT.

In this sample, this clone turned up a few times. This CDR3 is CASSLGGVGTDTQYF. CDR3 bases: TGTGCCAGCAGCTTAGGGGGGGTCGGCACAGATACGCAGTATTTT. The genes are TRBV7-6 and TRBJ2-3; D may be TRBD2 (6 bases). CDR1 is SGHVS, CDR2 FNYEAQ, per germline. This CDR3 has 15 residues. V was shortened by 1 base and J by 1 base, with 9 bases between the two germline ends.

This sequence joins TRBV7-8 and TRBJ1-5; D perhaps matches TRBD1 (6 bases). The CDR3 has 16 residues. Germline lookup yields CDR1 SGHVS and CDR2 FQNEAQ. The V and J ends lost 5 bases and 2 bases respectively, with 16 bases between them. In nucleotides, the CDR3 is TGTGCCAGCAGCCGCACAGGACCAGGGGGCAATCAGCCCCAGCATTTT. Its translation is CASSRTGPGGNQPQHF.

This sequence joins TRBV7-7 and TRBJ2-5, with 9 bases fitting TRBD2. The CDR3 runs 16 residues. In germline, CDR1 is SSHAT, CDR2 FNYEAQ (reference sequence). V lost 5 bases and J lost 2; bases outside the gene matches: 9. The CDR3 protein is CASSPLAGTSQETQYF. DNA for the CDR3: TGTGCCAGCAGCCCACTAGCGGGCACTTCACAAGAGACCCAGTACTTC. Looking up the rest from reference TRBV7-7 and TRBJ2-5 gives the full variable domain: GAGVSQSPRYKVTKRGQDVTLRCDPISSHATLYWYQQALGQGPEFLTYFNYEAQPDKSGLPSDRFSAERPEGSISTLTIQRTEQRDSAMYRCASSPLAGTSQETQYFGPGTRLLVL.

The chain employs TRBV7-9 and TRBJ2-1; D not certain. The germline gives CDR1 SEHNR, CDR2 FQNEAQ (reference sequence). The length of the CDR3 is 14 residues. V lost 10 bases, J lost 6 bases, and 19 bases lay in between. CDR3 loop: CATSTSRASNEQFF. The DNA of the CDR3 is TGTGCCACCTCCACATCTCGCGCCTCCAATGAGCAGTTCTTC.

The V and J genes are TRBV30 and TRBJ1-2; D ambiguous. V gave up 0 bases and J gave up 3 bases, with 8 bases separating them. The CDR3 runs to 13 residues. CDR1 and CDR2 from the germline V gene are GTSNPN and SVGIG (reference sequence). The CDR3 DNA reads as TGTGCCTGGAGTGTAGAGGGTTACTATGGCTACACCTTC. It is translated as CAWSVEGYYGYTF.

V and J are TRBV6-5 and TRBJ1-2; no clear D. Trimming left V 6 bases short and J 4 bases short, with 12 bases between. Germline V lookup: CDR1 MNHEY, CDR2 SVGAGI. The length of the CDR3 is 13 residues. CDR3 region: CASRTDKGYGYTF. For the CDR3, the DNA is TGTGCCAGCAGAACCGACAAAGGCTATGGCTACACCTTC.

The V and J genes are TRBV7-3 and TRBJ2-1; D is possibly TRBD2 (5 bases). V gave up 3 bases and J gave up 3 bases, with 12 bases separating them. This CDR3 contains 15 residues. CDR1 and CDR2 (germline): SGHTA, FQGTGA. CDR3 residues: CASSFSNGGYNEQFF. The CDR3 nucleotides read TGTGCCAGCAGCTTTTCGAATGGAGGCTACAATGAGCAGTTCTTC.

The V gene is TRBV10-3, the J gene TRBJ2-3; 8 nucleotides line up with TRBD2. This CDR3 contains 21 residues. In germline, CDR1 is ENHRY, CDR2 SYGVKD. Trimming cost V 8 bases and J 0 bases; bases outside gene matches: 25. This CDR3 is CAISQFNRDLRVAGSTDTQYF. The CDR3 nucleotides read TGTGCCATCTCCCAATTTAACCGGGACCTTCGGGTAGCGGGAAGCACAGATACGCAGTATTTT.

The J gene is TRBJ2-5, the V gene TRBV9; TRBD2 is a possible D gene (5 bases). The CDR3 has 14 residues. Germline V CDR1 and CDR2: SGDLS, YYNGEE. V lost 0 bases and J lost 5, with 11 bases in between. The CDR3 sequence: CASSVDPGVETQYF. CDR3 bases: TGTGCCAGCAGCGTAGATCCCGGGGTGGAGACCCAGTACTTC.